This paragraph reports one TCR beta chain. Germline CDR1 and CDR2: MGHDK and SYGVNS. CDR3 size: 17 residues. J lost 4 bases, V lost 3 bases, and 11 bases had no gene match. The source of the sample is a study of blood T cells in healthy people across ages. A J-beta primer mix and a sample-barcoded 5' primer were used in a second PCR of about 6 to 12 cycles. Each cDNA molecule received a tag from a template-switch adaptor that had 12 random nucleotides. TCRdb reanalysed the 5' RACE reads using MiXCR and keeps one entry per CDR3 protein. The repertoire holds 730,000 or so distinct CDR3 sequences, with approximately 40% as singletons.

This chain joins TRBV25-1 and TRBJ2-3; 9 nucleotides match TRBD2. The origin of this receptor is a man at least 80 years old in good health. The specimen sequenced was blood. The CDR3 DNA reads as TGTGCCAGCAGTGACTATAGAGGCGGGGGGGGCTCAGATACGCAGTATTTT. Translating gives CASSDYRGGGGSDTQYF.